The T cell receptor (beta chain) described here comes from a study of shared clonotypes between healthy human individuals. Whole-study context: Per donor, three plates held CD4 naive cells, three held CD4 memory, two held CD8 naive and one held CD8 memory. Study results and caveats: Memory subsets had estimated richness that was generally smaller than that of naive subsets. With a handful of donors compared, approximately 5.5% of naive CD4 clonotypes were shared. Clonotypes shared by all four donors outscored non-shared clonotypes in generation probability.

A remark on this clone: Antigen unknown.

The naive CD8 population came from CD45RO-negative cells selected for CCR7, without terminally differentiated effector memory CD45RA+ cells. Only in-frame clones appear in the TCRdb table, and some are missing; sequencing was by immunoSEQ multiplex PCR. The table shows hundreds of thousands of clones, with approximately 95% occurring only once. This CDR3 has 16 amino acids. The sequencing input was naive CD8+ T cells sorted from blood. The receptor comes from a woman in her twenties or thirties in good health. The chain uses TRBV21-1 and TRBJ2-7; TRBD1 is the table's D call and was not checked against the DNA. TRBV21-1 is labeled a pseudogene. CDR3: CASSNRSQGIVYEQYF. DNA of the CDR3: TGTGCCAGCAGCAACCGTTCACAGGGAATCGTCTACGAGCAGTACTTC.